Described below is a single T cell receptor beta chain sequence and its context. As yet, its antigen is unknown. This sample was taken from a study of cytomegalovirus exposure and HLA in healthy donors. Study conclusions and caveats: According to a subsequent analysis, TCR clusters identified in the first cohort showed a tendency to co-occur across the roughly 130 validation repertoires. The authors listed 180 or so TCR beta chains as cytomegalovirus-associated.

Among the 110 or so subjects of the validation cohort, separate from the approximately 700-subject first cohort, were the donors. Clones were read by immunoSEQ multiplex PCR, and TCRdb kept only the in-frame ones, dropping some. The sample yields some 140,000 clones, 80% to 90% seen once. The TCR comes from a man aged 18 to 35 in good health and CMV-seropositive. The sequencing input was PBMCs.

The CDR3 reads CASSDTGVGNEKLFF. For the CDR3, the DNA is TGTGCCAGCAGCGACACAGGGGTCGGGAATGAAAAACTGTTTTTT. The chain is built from TRBV9 and TRBJ1-4; 7 bases fit TRBD1. The CDR3 is 15 residues long. Germline V lookup: CDR1 SGDLS, CDR2 YYNGEE. V shed 3 bases and J 5 bases; nucleotides not matched to a gene: 7.